This T cell receptor (beta chain) was profiled in a study of OX40 agonist ivuxolimab in advanced cancers. Turning to the study itself: Each dose-escalation patient presented with hepatocellular carcinoma, melanoma, renal cell or head and neck cancer. Of the participants, around 39% had some prior anti-PD-1, anti-PD-L1 or anti-CTLA-4 therapy, which was allowed. Study-level points and caveats: Nonresponders included some who also had low normalized T-cell clonal expansion.

Using immunoSEQ multiplex PCR, the repertoire was profiled, and TCRdb retains in-frame clones only, with some absent. The repertoire holds fewer than 35,000 clones, with around 90% as singletons. V lost 1 base, J lost 3 bases, and 15 bases lay in between. CDR1 and CDR2 (germline): MNHEY, SMNVEV (reference sequence). There are 16 residues in the CDR3. Turning to this clone: Its antigen is not identified.

Sequences were derived from CD4+ or CD8+ T cells sorted from blood, sampled in a trial of the OX40 agonist ivuxolimab. V gene TRBV27 combines with J gene TRBJ1-2; D unresolved. The sequence came from an adult with an advanced solid tumor such as melanoma, head and neck, liver or kidney cancer. The CDR3 protein is CASSLFRVDDDYGYTF. The CDR3 DNA follows: TGTGCCAGCAGTTTATTCCGTGTCGATGACGACTATGGCTACACCTTC.